Listed below are T cell receptor beta chains from one sample, sequenced in a study of response to subunit inactivated influenza vaccine. TCRdb called the RT-PCR reads again in MiXCR, with one record for every CDR3 protein. The sample lists 500,000 to 600,000 distinct CDR3 sequences, roughly 13% seen once, with under 15% in the top ten. The source material was PBMCs from blood, sampled about 6 weeks after vaccination. These receptors originate from a man aged 45-65 years who received an inactivated influenza vaccine. CDR3s include the opening cysteine and the closing phenylalanine or tryptophan. D genes are given only for firm matches. The size entry is marked missing in some rows and otherwise reads once, few, many or a size class.

len	v_gene	d_gene	abundance	j_gene	CDR3nt	CDR3aa
15	TRBV12-3/TRBV12-4	.	few	TRBJ1-2	TGTGCCAGCAGTTTAGGGTCAGCCAGTGCGGGCGGCTACACCTTC	CASSLGSASAGGYTF
13	TRBV27	.	.	TRBJ1-2	TGTGCCATCAGTTTCCGTCAGGGAGATGGCTACACCTTC	CAISFRQGDGYTF
14	TRBV12-3/TRBV12-4	.	.	TRBJ1-1	TGTGCCAGCAGTCTGACAGGACACAACACTGAAGCTTTCTTT	CASSLTGHNTEAFF
14	TRBV10-3	TRBD1	.	TRBJ2-3	TGTGCCATCAGCCGGGACAGGGGCACAGATACGCAGTATTTT	CAISRDRGTDTQYF
13	TRBV7-9	.	few	TRBJ2-7	TGTGCCAGCAGCACTATCCACTCCGACGAGCAGTACTTC	CASSTIHSDEQYF
15	TRBV18	.	.	TRBJ2-2	TGTGCCAGCTCACCACCAGTCAGGGGAGGACGGGAGCTGTTTTTT	CASSPPVRGGRELFF
14	TRBV5-5	.	few	TRBJ1-1	TGTGCCAGCAGCTTCGGCAGGGTGAACACTGAAGCTTTCTTT	CASSFGRVNTEAFF
15	TRBV5-1	TRBD2	few	TRBJ2-5	TGCGCCAGCGTAGCGGGAGGGTTATTTGGAGAGACCCAGTACTTC	CASVAGGLFGETQYF
15	TRBV12-3/TRBV12-4	TRBD1	many	TRBJ2-1	TGTGCCAGCAGCCGGGGACAGTTGAGTTTCAATGAGCAGTTCTTC	CASSRGQLSFNEQFF
16	TRBV6-2/TRBV6-3	TRBD2	few	TRBJ2-1	TGTGCCAGCAGTTACCGGACTAGCGGTTCCTACAATGAGCAGTTCTTC	CASSYRTSGSYNEQFF
12	TRBV28	.	.	TRBJ1-1	TGTGCCAGCAGTTTACTCGGGACGGCAGCTTTCTTT	CASSLLGTAAFF
14	TRBV3-1	.	.	TRBJ1-1	TGTGCCAGCAGCCAATTACAGGGTTCCCCTGAAGCTTTCTTT	CASSQLQGSPEAFF
14	TRBV20-1	.	.	TRBJ2-2	TGCAGTGCTCCCGGTGCAGACCCCACCGGGGAGCTGTTTTTT	CSAPGADPTGELFF
15	TRBV7-2	.	.	TRBJ1-3	TGTGCCAGCAGCTTAGTGAGGGTCGCTGGAAACACCATATATTTT	CASSLVRVAGNTIYF
13	TRBV20-1	.	.	TRBJ2-7	TGCAGTGCACCCGACGGACGGGGAGGCGAGCAGTACTTC	CSAPDGRGGEQYF
16	TRBV28	.	.	TRBJ2-2	TGTGCCAGCAGCCGAAAGGGTCTTTTTGTGGGCCGGGAGCTGTTTTTT	CASSRKGLFVGRELFF
13	TRBV6-1	TRBD1	.	TRBJ2-5	TGTGCCAGCAGTACCGGGACAGAAGAGACCCAGTACTTC	CASSTGTEETQYF
16	TRBV7-9	.	.	TRBJ2-3	TGTGCCAGCAGCTTAGGAAAAGGGGGGAGCACAGATACGCAGTATTTT	CASSLGKGGSTDTQYF
15	TRBV25-1	.	few	TRBJ2-7	TGTGCCAGCAGTGATCCCGGGACAAGACCCTACGAGCAGTACTTC	CASSDPGTRPYEQYF
15	TRBV18	.	.	TRBJ1-4	TGTGCCAGCTCACCCGGCGGAACAGTTAATGAAAAACTGTTTTTT	CASSPGGTVNEKLFF
15	TRBV5-1	TRBD2	few	TRBJ2-5	TGCGCCAGCAGCTTGACGGGGGGGCCTCAAGAGACCCAGTACTTC	CASSLTGGPQETQYF
14	TRBV7-6	TRBD2	.	TRBJ2-1	TGTGCCAGCAGCGACGGGACTAGCGGCTTAGGGCAGTTCTTC	CASSDGTSGLGQFF
17	TRBV5-4	TRBD2	.	TRBJ2-3	TGTGCCAGCAGCTTCCCGACTAGCGGGGGGGCCAGTGATACGCAGTATTTT	CASSFPTSGGASDTQYF
13	TRBV29-1	.	few	TRBJ2-7	TGCAGCGTCGAACCGGGGCCGACTACCGAGCAGTACTTC	CSVEPGPTTEQYF
15	TRBV7-2	TRBD1	.	TRBJ2-1	TGTGCCAGCAGCTTAGACAGGGGCGAATACAATGAGCAGTTCTTC	CASSLDRGEYNEQFF
16	TRBV24-1	TRBD2	many	TRBJ2-1	TGTGCCACCAGTGATTTGGGAGCGGGAGCACCCAATGAGCAGTTCTTC	CATSDLGAGAPNEQFF
14	TRBV11-2	.	few	TRBJ2-1	TGTGCCAGCAGCAGCAGAGCTGGCTACAATGAGCAGTTCTTC	CASSSRAGYNEQFF
15	TRBV18	TRBD1	.	TRBJ1-2	TGTGCCAGCTCACCTCTCCCGGACAGGAACTATGGCTACACCTTC	CASSPLPDRNYGYTF
14	TRBV9	.	many	TRBJ2-7	TGTGCCAGCAGCATAAGGGACTGGAGCCACGAGCAGTACTTC	CASSIRDWSHEQYF
14	TRBV7-2	.	few	TRBJ2-1	TGTGCCAGCAGCCCACGACTAGTTTGGAATGAGCAGTTCTTC	CASSPRLVWNEQFF
17	TRBV4-1	TRBD2	few	TRBJ2-5	TGCGCCAGCAGCCAAGGTGGTGGTAGCGGGCCACAAGAGACCCAGTACTTC	CASSQGGGSGPQETQYF
11	TRBV5-5	.	.	TRBJ1-2	TGTGCCAGCAGCGGGGATTTCGGCTACACCTTC	CASSGDFGYTF
17	TRBV6-1	TRBD2	.	TRBJ2-1	TGTGCCAGCAGCCTCCCTAGACTAGCGGGAGGGCCCAATGAGCAGTTCTTC	CASSLPRLAGGPNEQFF
14	TRBV9	.	many	TRBJ2-3	TGTGCCAGCAGCGTAGATTTGGGGCTAGATACGCAGTATTTT	CASSVDLGLDTQYF
18	TRBV11-2	.	few	TRBJ2-3	TGTGCCAGCAGCCGTTTACCGAACCGGGAGCTGGGCACAGATACGCAGTATTTT	CASSRLPNRELGTDTQYF
13	TRBV20-1	.	few	TRBJ1-1	TGCAGTGCTAGGGGCACCTTGAACACTGAAGCTTTCTTT	CSARGTLNTEAFF
15	TRBV18	.	few	TRBJ2-2	TGTGCCAGCTCACCAAAGACAGCGAACACCGGGGAGCTGTTTTTT	CASSPKTANTGELFF
11	TRBV20-1	.	few	TRBJ2-3	TGCAGTGCTTCAGTCGGAGATACGCAGTATTTT	CSASVGDTQYF
16	TRBV20-1	TRBD2	.	TRBJ2-1	TGCAGTTCTAGCGGGAGGGCCGGGAGTGGTGGAATTGAGCAGTTCTTC	CSSSGRAGSGGIEQFF
17	TRBV12-3/TRBV12-4	.	.	TRBJ2-1	TGTGCCAGCAGTTTCACGGCCGTACAAGGCCCACATAATGAGCAGTTCTTC	CASSFTAVQGPHNEQFF
12	TRBV20-1	.	few	TRBJ1-2	TGCAGTGCTAGACCGGGAAACTATGGCTACACCTTC	CSARPGNYGYTF
14	TRBV20-1	.	many	TRBJ2-7	TGCAGTGCTAGAGATCCGGGGAGAGTCTTGGAGCAGTACTTC	CSARDPGRVLEQYF
15	TRBV10-3	.	few	TRBJ2-3	TGTGCCATCAGTGAGCGGGGTCTTAGCACAGATACGCAGTATTTT	CAISERGLSTDTQYF
12	TRBV29-1	.	.	TRBJ2-3	TGCAGCGCCAGCCGGAGCACAGATACGCAGTATTTT	CSASRSTDTQYF
12	TRBV28	.	.	TRBJ2-5	TGTGCCAGCAGCCCTCCCCCGGGGACCCAGTACTTC	CASSPPPGTQYF